This T cell receptor (beta chain) was captured by sequencing in a study of shared clonotypes between healthy human individuals. The CDR3 contains 17 residues. Trimming removed 5 bases from V and 2 bases from J; junction bases left unmatched: 12. Germline V gives CDR1 SEHNR, CDR2 FQNEAQ (reference sequence). Data came from immunoSEQ multiplex PCR; TCRdb stores just in-frame clones and leaves some out. The sample has about 990,000 clones, 75% to 80% seen once. Overall study results and limits: Sampling included only blood; tissue repertoires likely differ. Sequencing of the sorted subsets was shown by rarefaction to be incomplete despite large depth.

On this clone itself: What it recognizes is unknown.

The sample taken for sequencing was memory CD4+ T cells from PBMCs. Subset reported: CD45RA-negative fraction. This receptor was identified in a man in his late teens or twenties in good health. Some clones in this sample may be carry-over from other donors' samples. V usage is TRBV7-9 and J usage is TRBJ2-5, with 9 bases matching TRBD2. The CDR3 reads CASSPAGGLLEQETQYF. The CDR3 bases are TGTGCCAGCAGCCCAGCGGGGGGACTGTTGGAACAAGAGACCCAGTACTTC.